Sequencing of this T cell receptor beta chain was carried out in a study of neurological immune-mediated disorders. TCRdb re-called the 5' RACE reads through MiXCR, storing one row per CDR3 protein. In the table there are about 79,000 distinct CDR3 sequences, 12% to 15% of which are singletons. The CDR3 consists of 14 residues. The germline V gene has CDR1 SGHRS and CDR2 YFSETQ. V lost 5 bases to trimming and J lost 3 bases, with 12 bases between them. This clonotype occurred many times. The sample consisted of PBMCs. This rearrangement joins TRBV5-1 to TRBJ1-5; the D gene is possibly TRBD1 (6 bases). The TCR comes from a woman between 45 and 60 years old in good health. The CDR3 DNA is TGCGCCAGCAGTGACGGACAGTCCAATCAGCCCCAGCATTTT. Encoded protein: CASSDGQSNQPQHF.